This T cell receptor beta chain was observed in a study of PD-1 blockade in mismatch repair-deficient tumors. Mismatch repair deficiency was confirmed in all patients, by PCR or immunohistochemistry. A few pembrolizumab responders had their TCRs sequenced. TCRdb keeps only in-frame clones here, not all; method: immunoSEQ multiplex PCR. The table has about 100,000 clones, 70% to 85% seen once; the top ten hold 6.3%. Broader study findings: After pembrolizumab, tumor-resident clones rose rapidly, then generally contracted before radiologic responses.

Of note for this clone: Its antigen is currently unknown.

The receptor was isolated from an adult with mismatch repair-deficient cancer. Sequenced here: peripheral blood, sampled approximately 8 months after starting pembrolizumab.

Written as DNA, the CDR3 is TGTGCCAGCACCCGGGACAGGCCAAACTATGGCTACACCTTC. Encoded protein: CASTRDRPNYGYTF. The gene calls are TRBV6-5 and TRBJ1-2; 8 bases map to TRBD1. Germline CDR1 is MNHEY and CDR2 is SVGAGI. The CDR3 length is 14 residues. The junction had 6 bases not matched to a gene; V was cut back by 7 bases and J by 2 bases.